This T cell receptor (beta chain) comes out of a study of T cells in women clearing cervical HPV infection. Regarding the study as a whole: TRBV6-7 relative abundance averaged roughly 0.1% in cases and about 0.15% in controls.

Germline CDR1 and CDR2: MNHNS and SASEGT. This CDR3 contains 18 residues. The data were produced by immunoSEQ multiplex PCR, yet TCRdb's version contains in-frame clones alone and is incomplete. This listing includes over 25,000 clones. With regard to this clone: The antigen is not known. Compared with germline, one end of the junction differs, possibly owing to a read error. The read ends 3 residues shy of where the CDR3 ends; the end is completed using the germline J gene. The same CDR3 can be traced to other DNA sequences in this sample.

The TCR sequence derives from a woman between 18 and 69 years old with a cervical HPV16 infection that either progressed to CIN3+ or cleared (not recorded which). Material: blood buffy coat. The rearrangement uses TRBV6-1 and TRBJ1-3, with 12 bases lining up with TRBD1. CDR3 sequence: CASSETGTGGFSGNTIYF. The covered CDR3 bases are TGTGCCAGCAGTGAAACCGGGACAGGGGGCTTTTCTGGAAACACA.